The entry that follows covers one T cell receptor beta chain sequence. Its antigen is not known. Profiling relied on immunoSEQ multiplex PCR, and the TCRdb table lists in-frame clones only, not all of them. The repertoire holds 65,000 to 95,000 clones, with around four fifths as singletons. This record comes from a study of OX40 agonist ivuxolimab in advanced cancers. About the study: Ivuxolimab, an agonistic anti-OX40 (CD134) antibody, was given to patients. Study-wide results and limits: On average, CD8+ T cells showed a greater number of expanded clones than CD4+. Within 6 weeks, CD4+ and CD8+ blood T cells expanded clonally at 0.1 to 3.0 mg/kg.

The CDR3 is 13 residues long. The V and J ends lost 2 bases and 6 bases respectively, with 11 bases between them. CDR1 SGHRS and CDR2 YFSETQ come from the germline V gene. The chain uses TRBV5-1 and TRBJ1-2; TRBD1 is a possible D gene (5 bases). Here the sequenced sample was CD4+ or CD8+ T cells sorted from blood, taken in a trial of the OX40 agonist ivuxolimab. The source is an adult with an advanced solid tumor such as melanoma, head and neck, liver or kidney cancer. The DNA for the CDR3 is TGCGCCAGCAGCTTTACAGGAGAGGATGGCTACACCTTC. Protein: CASSFTGEDGYTF.